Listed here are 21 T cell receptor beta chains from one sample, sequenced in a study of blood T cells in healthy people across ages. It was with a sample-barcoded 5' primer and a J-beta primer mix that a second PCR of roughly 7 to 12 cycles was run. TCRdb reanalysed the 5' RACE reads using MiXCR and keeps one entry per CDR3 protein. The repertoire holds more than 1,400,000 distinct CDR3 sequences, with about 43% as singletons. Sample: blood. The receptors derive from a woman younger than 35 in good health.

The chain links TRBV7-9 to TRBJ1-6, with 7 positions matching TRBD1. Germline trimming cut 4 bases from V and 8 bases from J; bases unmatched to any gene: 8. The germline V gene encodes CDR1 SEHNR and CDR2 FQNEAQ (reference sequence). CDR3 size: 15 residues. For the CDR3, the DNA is TGTGCCAGCAGCTCAGACAGGGTAGACTATTCACCCCTCCACTTT. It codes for CASSSDRVDYSPLHF.

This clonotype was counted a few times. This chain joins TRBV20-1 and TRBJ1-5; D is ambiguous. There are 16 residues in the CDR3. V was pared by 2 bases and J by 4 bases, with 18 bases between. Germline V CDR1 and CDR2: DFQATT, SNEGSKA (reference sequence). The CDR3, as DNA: TGCAGTGCTAGACCTCAGGAGGTTGACTATAATCAGCCCCAGCATTTT. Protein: CSARPQEVDYNQPQHF.

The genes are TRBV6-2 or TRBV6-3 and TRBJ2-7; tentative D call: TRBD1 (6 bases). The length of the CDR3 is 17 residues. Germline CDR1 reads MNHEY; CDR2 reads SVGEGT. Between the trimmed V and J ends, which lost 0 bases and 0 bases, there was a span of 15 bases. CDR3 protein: CASSYSPAQGSSYEQYF. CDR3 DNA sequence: TGTGCCAGCAGTTACTCGCCCGCACAGGGAAGCTCCTACGAGCAGTACTTC.

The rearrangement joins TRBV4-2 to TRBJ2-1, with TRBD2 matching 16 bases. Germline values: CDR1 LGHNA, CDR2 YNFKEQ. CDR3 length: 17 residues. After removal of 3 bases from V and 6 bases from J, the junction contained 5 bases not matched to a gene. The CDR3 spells CASSQSGTSGGANEQFF. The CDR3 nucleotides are TGTGCCAGCAGCCAGTCCGGGACTAGCGGGGGGGCCAATGAGCAGTTCTTC.

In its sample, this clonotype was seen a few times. The CDR3 protein is CASSPEGGLYEQYF. The CDR3 DNA follows: TGCGCCAGCAGCCCGGAGGGGGGCCTCTACGAGCAGTACTTC. The J gene is TRBJ2-7, the V gene TRBV5-1; D is tentatively TRBD1 or TRBD2 (6 bases each). The germline CDR1 and CDR2 sequences are SGHRS and YFSETQ. V was clipped by 4 bases and J by 3 bases, with 14 bases between them. This CDR3 region has 14 residues.

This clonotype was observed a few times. The CDR3 DNA is TGCGCCAGCAGCTTGGTAACAGGGGGCACCTACGAGCAGTACTTC. Translated, it gives CASSLVTGGTYEQYF. The V gene is TRBV5-1, the J gene TRBJ2-7, with 9 bases identical to TRBD1. Germline V gene lookup returns CDR1 SGHRS and CDR2 YFSETQ. This CDR3 is built from 15 residues. V lost 0 bases to trimming and J lost 2 bases; unmatched junction nucleotides: 3.

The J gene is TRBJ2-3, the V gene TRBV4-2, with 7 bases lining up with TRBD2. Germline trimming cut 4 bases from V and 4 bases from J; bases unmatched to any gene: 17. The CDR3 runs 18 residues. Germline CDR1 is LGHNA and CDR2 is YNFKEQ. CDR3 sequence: CASSLQLAGVNPADTQYF. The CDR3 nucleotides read TGTGCCAGCAGCCTTCAATTGGCGGGGGTAAATCCCGCAGATACGCAGTATTTT.

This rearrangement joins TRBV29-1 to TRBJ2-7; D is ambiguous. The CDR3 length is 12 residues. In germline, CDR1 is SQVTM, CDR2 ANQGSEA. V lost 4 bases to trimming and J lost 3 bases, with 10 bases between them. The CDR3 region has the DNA TGCAGCGTTGGCAACACAAACTACGAGCAGTACTTC. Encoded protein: CSVGNTNYEQYF.

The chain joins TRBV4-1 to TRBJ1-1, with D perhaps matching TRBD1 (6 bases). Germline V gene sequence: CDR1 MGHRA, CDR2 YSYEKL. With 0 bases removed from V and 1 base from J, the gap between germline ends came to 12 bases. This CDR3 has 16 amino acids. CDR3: CASSQEGGNANTEAFF. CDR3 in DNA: TGCGCCAGCAGCCAAGAAGGGGGTAATGCGAACACTGAAGCTTTCTTT.

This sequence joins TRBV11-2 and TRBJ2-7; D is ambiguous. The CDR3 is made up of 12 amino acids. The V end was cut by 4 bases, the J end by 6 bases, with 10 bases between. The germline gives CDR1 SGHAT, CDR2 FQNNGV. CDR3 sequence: CASSSKLTEQYF. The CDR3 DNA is TGTGCCAGCAGCTCCAAATTGACCGAGCAGTACTTC.

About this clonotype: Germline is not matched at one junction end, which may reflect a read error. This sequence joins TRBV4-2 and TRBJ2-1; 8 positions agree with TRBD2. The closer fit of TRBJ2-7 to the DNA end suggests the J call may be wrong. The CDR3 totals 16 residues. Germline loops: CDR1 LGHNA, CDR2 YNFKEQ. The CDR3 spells CASSLSLAGTYNEQYF. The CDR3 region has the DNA TGTGCCAGTAGCCTATCCTTAGCGGGGACGTACAATGAGCAGTACTTC.

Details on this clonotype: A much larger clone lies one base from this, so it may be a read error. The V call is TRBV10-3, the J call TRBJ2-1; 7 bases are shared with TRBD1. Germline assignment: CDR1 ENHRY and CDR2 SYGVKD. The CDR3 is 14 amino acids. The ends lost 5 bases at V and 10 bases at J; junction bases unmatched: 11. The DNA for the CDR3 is TGTGCCATCAGTTCCGGGACAGATACCTACGAGCAGTTCTTC. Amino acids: CAISSGTDTYEQFF.

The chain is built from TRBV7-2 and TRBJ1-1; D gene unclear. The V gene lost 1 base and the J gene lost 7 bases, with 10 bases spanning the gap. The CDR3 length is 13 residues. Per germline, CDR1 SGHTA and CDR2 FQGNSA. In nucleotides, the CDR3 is TGTGCCAGCAGCTTAGAATTTTGGGGTGAAGCTTTCTTT. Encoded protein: CASSLEFWGEAFF.

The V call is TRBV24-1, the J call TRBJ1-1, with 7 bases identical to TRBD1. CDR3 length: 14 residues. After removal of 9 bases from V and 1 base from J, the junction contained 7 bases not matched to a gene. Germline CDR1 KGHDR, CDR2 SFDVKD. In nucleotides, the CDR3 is TGTGCCACCCGCAATCAGGGGGGGAACACTGAAGCTTTCTTT. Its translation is CATRNQGGNTEAFF.

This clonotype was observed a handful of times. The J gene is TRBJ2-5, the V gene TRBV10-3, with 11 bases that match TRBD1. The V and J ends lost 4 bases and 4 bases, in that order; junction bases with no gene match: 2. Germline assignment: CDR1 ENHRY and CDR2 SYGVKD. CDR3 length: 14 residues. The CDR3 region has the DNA TGTGCCATCAGTGGGACAGGGGGCTTAGAGACCCAGTACTTC. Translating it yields CAISGTGGLETQYF.

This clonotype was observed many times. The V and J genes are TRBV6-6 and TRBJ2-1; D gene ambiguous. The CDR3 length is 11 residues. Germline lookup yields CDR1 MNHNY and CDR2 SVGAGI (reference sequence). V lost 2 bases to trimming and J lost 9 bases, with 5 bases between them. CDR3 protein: CASSYAGEQFF. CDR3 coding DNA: TGTGCCAGCAGTTACGCCGGTGAGCAGTTCTTC.

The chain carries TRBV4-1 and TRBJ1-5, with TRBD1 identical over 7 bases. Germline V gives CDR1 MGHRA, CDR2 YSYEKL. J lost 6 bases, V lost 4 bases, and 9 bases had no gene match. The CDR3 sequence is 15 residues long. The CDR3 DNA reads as TGCGCCAGCAGCCGCCGGGACAGAGGGGTTCAGCCCCAGCATTTT. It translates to CASSRRDRGVQPQHF.

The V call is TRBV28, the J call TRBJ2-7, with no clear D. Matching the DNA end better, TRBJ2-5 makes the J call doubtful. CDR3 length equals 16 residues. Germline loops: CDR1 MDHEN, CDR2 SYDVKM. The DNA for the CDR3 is TGTGCCAGCAGTTTACCCGCTGGCGGAACTCCGGAGACCCAGTACTTC. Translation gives CASSLPAGGTPETQYF.

CDR3 in amino acids: CASSPSGAQYNEQFF. The CDR3 DNA follows: TGTGCCAGCAGTCCCAGCGGGGCCCAATACAATGAGCAGTTCTTC. The chain carries TRBV6-6 and TRBJ2-1; 7 nucleotides align to TRBD2. This CDR3 has 15 residues. The J segment lost 4 bases and the V segment lost 5 bases, leaving 8 bases of the junction unmatched. CDR1 MNHNY and CDR2 SVGAGI come from the germline V gene (reference sequence).

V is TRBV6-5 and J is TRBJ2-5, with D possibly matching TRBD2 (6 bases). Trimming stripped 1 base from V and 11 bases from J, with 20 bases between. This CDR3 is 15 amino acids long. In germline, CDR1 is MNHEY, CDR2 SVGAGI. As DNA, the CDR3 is TGTGCCAGCAGTTACTGGGGGACTGGTTCCAATGAGCAGTACTTC. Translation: CASSYWGTGSNEQYF.

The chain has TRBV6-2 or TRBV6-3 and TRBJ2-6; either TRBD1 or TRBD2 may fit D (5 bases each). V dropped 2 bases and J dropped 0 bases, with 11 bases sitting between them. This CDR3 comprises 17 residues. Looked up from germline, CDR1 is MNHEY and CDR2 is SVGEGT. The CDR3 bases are TGTGCCAGCAGTTACCCCACCGGGGCCTCTGGGGCCAACGTCCTGACTTTC. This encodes CASSYPTGASGANVLTF.